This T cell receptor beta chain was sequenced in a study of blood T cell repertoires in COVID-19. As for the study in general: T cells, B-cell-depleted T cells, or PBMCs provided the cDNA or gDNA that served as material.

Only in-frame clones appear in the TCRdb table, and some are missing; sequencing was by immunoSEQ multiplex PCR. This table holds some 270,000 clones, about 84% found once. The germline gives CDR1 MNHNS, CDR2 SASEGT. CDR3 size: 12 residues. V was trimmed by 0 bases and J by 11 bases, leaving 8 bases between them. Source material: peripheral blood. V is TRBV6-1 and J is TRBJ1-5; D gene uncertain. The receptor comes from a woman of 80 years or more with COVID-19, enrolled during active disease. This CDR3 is CASSEAVGAQHF. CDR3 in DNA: TGTGCCAGCAGTGAAGCGGTGGGAGCCCAGCATTTT.